The 21 T cell receptor beta chains reported below all come from one sample, sequenced in a study of regulatory T cells in long-lasting Graves disease. Time point: newly diagnosed GD, antithyroid drugs for less than 3 months. PBMCs were the source of the RNA used for TCR sequencing. TCR beta libraries were built with iRepertoire HTBI primers and Arm-PCR of CDR3 regions. Each CDR3 protein is one row after TCRdb ran MiXCR on the multiplex PCR reads. The sample shows about 450,000 distinct CDR3 sequences, roughly 17% of them seen only once. This sample was shared with a second study, whose subject was T cells in Graves' hyperthyroidism and ophthalmopathy.

Sequencing used peripheral blood mononuclear cells (PBMCs), obtained at new diagnosis, from a patient treated with antithyroid drugs. The receptor source for this set is a woman aged 25-40 years with Graves disease.

In this sample, this clonotype turned up many times. The rearrangement joins TRBV27 to TRBJ2-7, with D maybe TRBD2 (5 bases). The CDR3 consists of 13 residues. Per germline, CDR1 MNHEY and CDR2 SMNVEV (reference sequence). V was clipped by 8 bases and J by 0 bases, with 11 bases between them. The CDR3 region is CASGEGNSYEQYF. The CDR3 DNA reads as TGTGCCAGCGGCGAGGGAAACTCCTACGAGCAGTACTTC.

Concerning this clonotype itself: A much larger clone lies a single base off, so this may be a read error. The V call is TRBV6-1, the J call TRBJ1-4; D remains unclear. The CDR3 is 14 amino acids. The V end lost 6 bases, the J end lost 7 bases, and 15 bases lay between the germline ends. In germline, CDR1 is MNHNS, CDR2 SASEGT. The CDR3 protein is CASRDPGPSEKLFF. The DNA of the CDR3 is TGTGCCAGCAGGGACCCCGGGCCCAGTGAAAAACTGTTTTTT.

In this sample, this clonotype turned up many times. This chain uses TRBV29-1 with TRBJ1-1; D is perhaps TRBD1 (5 bases). CDR1 is SQVTM and CDR2 is ANQGSEA in the germline V gene. This CDR3 is 15 amino acids long. Trimming removed 3 bases at V and 1 base at J, with 15 bases between. CDR3 residues: CSVENGKGANTEAFF. CDR3 nucleotide sequence: TGCAGCGTTGAGAATGGTAAAGGGGCGAACACTGAAGCTTTCTTT. The whole variable domain, filled in from reference TRBV29-1 and TRBJ1-1, reads SAVISQKPSRDICQRGTSLTIQCQVDSQVTMMFWYRQQPGQSLTLIATANQGSEATYESGFVIDKFPISRPNLTFSTLTVSNMSPEDSSIYLCSVENGKGANTEAFFGQGTRLTVV.

A few counts support this clonotype. This chain uses TRBV14 with TRBJ1-1, with D tentatively TRBD1 (5 bases). Trimming took off 4 bases at V and 1 base at J, with 10 bases between the two ends. The CDR3 extends over 14 amino acids. From germline, CDR1 is SGHDN and CDR2 FVKESK. CDR3 loop: CASSPRQTNTEAFF. CDR3 DNA sequence: TGTGCCAGCAGCCCCAGACAGACGAACACTGAAGCTTTCTTT.

This clonotype was counted ten times or more. The chain joins TRBV2 to TRBJ2-5; 7 bases are a match to TRBD1. Germline CDR1 is SNHLY and CDR2 is FYNNEI. CDR3 length equals 16 residues. V trimming: 1 base; J trimming: 5 bases; junction bases outside the gene matches: 10. The CDR3 DNA sequence: TGTGCCAGCAGTGAAGGGGCTTACAGGGGCGGGGAGACCCAGTACTTC. Amino acids: CASSEGAYRGGETQYF.

This clonotype has a count of ten or more. The gene calls are TRBV20-1 and TRBJ2-7, with D hard to call. The CDR3 consists of 13 residues. From germline, CDR1 is DFQATT and CDR2 SNEGSKA (reference sequence). The ends were cut back, 5 bases at V and 4 bases at J, with 15 bases in the middle. For the CDR3, the DNA is TGCAGTGCTTTCCACAGCTCCACATACGAGCAGTACTTC. This translates into CSAFHSSTYEQYF.

The chain recombines TRBV27 with TRBJ1-6; D gene ambiguous. V was cut by 2 bases and J by 8 bases, with 10 bases left in between. Looked up from germline, CDR1 is MNHEY and CDR2 is SMNVEV (reference sequence). The CDR3 runs 14 residues. CDR3 sequence reads: CASSLQKRDSPLHF. The CDR3 DNA follows: TGTGCCAGCAGTTTACAGAAAAGGGATTCACCCCTCCACTTT.

This clonotype was observed a handful of times. The rearrangement uses TRBV4-3 and TRBJ2-5; D is perhaps TRBD2 (6 bases). The CDR3 has 15 amino acids. The V end was cut by 4 bases, the J end by 1 base, with 13 bases between. Germline V lookup: CDR1 LGHNA, CDR2 YSLEER. CDR3 DNA sequence: TGCGCCAGCAGCCTAGAGACTAGTTCCCAAGAGACCCAGTACTTC. Translation: CASSLETSSQETQYF.

Many counts were recorded for this clonotype. The chain couples TRBV28 to TRBJ2-7; 11 positions agree with TRBD2. Germline assignment: CDR1 MDHEN and CDR2 SYDVKM. This CDR3 has 14 residues. After removal of 10 bases from V and 1 base from J, the junction contained 6 bases not matched to a gene. The CDR3 protein is CAIRGLAASYEQYF. The CDR3 DNA sequence: TGTGCCATCCGGGGACTAGCGGCATCCTACGAGCAGTACTTC.

Many counts were recorded for this clonotype. This chain links TRBV6-1 with TRBJ2-5, with D possibly matching TRBD2 (5 bases). The CDR3 covers 13 residues. The germline V gene has CDR1 MNHNS and CDR2 SASEGT. The V end was cut by 7 bases, the J end by 2 bases, with 11 bases between. The CDR3 DNA is TGTGCCAGCACCTCCGAGGGTCAAGAGACCCAGTACTTC. Translated: CASTSEGQETQYF.

This clonotype has at least ten counts. The chain links TRBV3-1 to TRBJ2-5; weak D call: TRBD2 (7 bases). This CDR3 has 14 amino acids. V was shortened by 4 bases and J by 3 bases, with 12 bases between the two germline ends. Germline CDR1 is LGHDT and CDR2 is YNNKEL (reference sequence). The CDR3 sequence is CASSRAGAEETQYF. The CDR3 nucleotides read TGTGCCAGCAGCCGGGCGGGGGCTGAAGAGACCCAGTACTTC.

This clonotype was seen at least ten times. The chain uses TRBV27 and TRBJ2-7; 8 nucleotides line up with TRBD1. Germline CDR1 reads MNHEY; CDR2 reads SMNVEV (reference sequence). This CDR3 region has 14 residues. V shed 6 bases, J shed 5 bases, and the junction held 9 bases outside the gene matches. CDR3 sequence: CASRPQQGGNEQYF. The CDR3 DNA reads as TGTGCCAGCAGACCCCAACAGGGGGGAAACGAGCAGTACTTC.

Details on this clonotype: Possible read error: a much larger clone is one base away. This rearrangement joins TRBV12-3 or TRBV12-4 to TRBJ2-2; 7 nucleotides agree with TRBD1. The CDR3 extends over 15 amino acids. For the CDR3, the DNA is TGTGCCGGCAGGTCGACAGGGACGAACACCGGGGAGCTGTTTTTT. Translated, it gives CAGRSTGTNTGELFF.

This clonotype has ten or more counts. This rearrangement joins TRBV12-3 or TRBV12-4 to TRBJ2-1; D is unresolved. The CDR3 length is 12 residues. Trimming took off 1 base at V and 10 bases at J, with 8 bases between the two ends. The CDR3 region is CASSLGRWEQFF. CDR3 DNA sequence: TGTGCCAGCAGTTTAGGAAGGTGGGAGCAGTTCTTC.

This clonotype was picked up a small number of times. This chain links TRBV6-1 with TRBJ1-5; D gene ambiguous. The CDR3 loop spans 18 amino acids. Trimming cost V 3 bases and J 3 bases, with 21 bases left between them. Germline assignment: CDR1 MNHNS and CDR2 SASEGT. In DNA, the CDR3 is TGTGCCAGCAGTGACACCCCTCCGATTAACAGTGTCAATCAGCCCCAGCATTTT. It codes for CASSDTPPINSVNQPQHF.

This clonotype occurred many times. This sequence joins TRBV5-1 and TRBJ2-7, with D unresolved. The ends were cut back, 1 base at V and 6 bases at J, with 8 bases in the middle. Germline assignment: CDR1 SGHRS and CDR2 YFSETQ. The CDR3 extends over 12 amino acids. The CDR3 coding sequence is TGCGCCAGCAGCTTGTCGGGTCGCGAGCAGTACTTC. Amino acid sequence: CASSLSGREQYF.

This clonotype was seen at least ten times. This chain connects TRBV11-2 to TRBJ2-1; D not certain. This CDR3 comprises 16 residues. V was cut by 5 bases and J by 0 bases, with 14 bases left in between. From germline, CDR1 is SGHAT and CDR2 FQNNGV. The CDR3 nucleotides read TGTGCCAGCAGCCGAAACGGCGGAAGCTCCTACAATGAGCAGTTCTTC. Translating gives CASSRNGGSSYNEQFF.

The chain links TRBV25-1 to TRBJ2-5, with 12 bases identical to TRBD2. The V segment lost 8 bases and the J segment 4 bases; nucleotides outside the gene matches: 5. Germline lookup yields CDR1 MGHDK and CDR2 SYGVNS. This CDR3 contains 14 residues. This CDR3 is CASSSGRAAETQYF. The CDR3 bases are TGTGCCAGCTCTAGCGGGAGGGCCGCAGAGACCCAGTACTTC.

This clonotype turned up a few times. The J gene is TRBJ2-3, the V gene TRBV7-9; tentatively, D is TRBD1 or TRBD2 (6 bases each). The DNA end is more similar to TRBJ2-5, so the J call may be wrong. The CDR3 is made up of 17 amino acids. The V gene's germline CDR1 is SEHNR and CDR2 FQNEAQ (reference sequence). The CDR3 spells CASSLEEGRRGQETQYF. For the CDR3, the DNA is TGTGCCAGCAGCTTAGAAGAGGGTAGACGGGGGCAGGAGACCCAGTACTTC.

This clonotype came up many times. V and J are TRBV12-3 or TRBV12-4 and TRBJ2-3; no firm D call. Between the trimmed V and J ends, which lost 2 bases and 0 bases, there was a span of 9 bases. The CDR3 extends over 15 amino acids. CDR3 coding DNA: TGTGCCAGCAGTTTAAAACGGCTTAGCACAGATACGCAGTATTTT. Translating gives CASSLKRLSTDTQYF.

This clonotype was seen ten or more times. V gene TRBV18 combines with J gene TRBJ2-7, with TRBD1 matching over 9 bases. CDR3 length: 15 residues. V was pared by 4 bases and J by 3 bases, with 7 bases of the junction left unmatched. CDR1 KGHSH and CDR2 LQKENI come from the germline V gene. The CDR3 region has the DNA TGTGCCAGCTCACTGGGGACAGGGACGATCTACGAGCAGTACTTC. Translated: CASSLGTGTIYEQYF.